This T cell receptor beta chain was obtained from a study of T cell repertoires in urothelial bladder cancer (dated by TCRdb to the late 2010s). For the wider study: Clinical stages of the 12 resected lesions were three cT0, three cTa, three cT1 and three cT2 or greater. The study compared TCR repertoire clonality in bladder tumors with that in benign bladder inflammation. Some eleven patients who had bladder lesions and were undergoing transurethral resection were prospectively identified. Roughly 13 resected bladder lesions, made up of urothelial carcinoma (UC+) and benign (UC-) specimens, were studied.

Study-level results and caveats: A median tumor infiltrating lymphocyte percentage of around 2.2% was observed in carcinoma specimens, compared with 9.5% to 15% in benign specimens. Urothelial carcinoma specimens contained fewer T cells than benign specimens, with a median of approximately 5,100 versus 26,000. In carcinoma specimens, up to about 15% of infiltrating lymphocytes were accounted for by a single T-cell clone, compared with more than 1.5% in benign specimens.

Resected bladder lesions in which urothelial carcinoma was absent were designated as benign (UC-) specimens. Specimens of bladder lesions were obtained during transurethral resection and kept at -80C. DNA was isolated from the bladder specimens obtained at transurethral resection. This clone was recorded once. Its antigen specificity is not known. The input lacks base qualities; no much larger clone sits a single base away. The immunoSEQ assay was used to sequence the CDR3 region of the TCR beta chain. The study's processing was this. T-cell fraction, clonal dominance and maximum TCR clone frequency were calculated for each specimen. The table was pulled from immuneACCESS by TCRdb, which kept in-frame rearrangements only. Such tables lose some clones; where checked, under half of the loss comes from unresolved V genes, and the rest has no known cause. That table gives V, J and clone size, and the DNA gave D and trimming. The sample contains 9,500 to 13,000 clones, approximately 70% of them found a single time. The top ten clonotypes cover around 7.3% of the sample.

The TCR sequence derives from a human donor with a benign inflammatory bladder lesion. The sequencing input was tumor-infiltrating cells from bladder cancer.

The nucleotide sequence reads as follows: TGTGCCAGTAGTATAACAGGGCGGATCTCCTACAATGAGCAGTTCTTC. Its coded protein is CASSITGRISYNEQFF. Recombination connected TRBV19 to TRBJ2-1; matching of 6 bases hints at TRBD1 as the D gene. The CDR3 holds 16 amino acids from the cysteine to the phenylalanine. Kept here is only the CDR3 DNA, which spans 48 bases and is read in frame from base 1. CDR1 LNHDA and CDR2 SQIVND are derived from the germline V gene (reference sequence). Trimming costs V 2 bases and J 0 bases, and their ends lie 11 bases apart.